This TCR beta chain stems from a study of OX40 agonist ivuxolimab in advanced cancers. This CDR3 spans 10 amino acids. The V gene lost 5 bases and the J gene lost 9 bases, with 2 bases spanning the gap. Germline V gene lookup returns CDR1 MNHNS and CDR2 SASEGT. Assay used: immunoSEQ multiplex PCR; TCRdb lists only in-frame clones, some missing. The sample holds about 70,000 clones; roughly 86% are singletons and the top ten take roughly 1.9%. The sample consisted of CD4+ or CD8+ T cells sorted from blood, taken in a trial of the OX40 agonist ivuxolimab. This clonotype was obtained from an adult with an advanced solid tumor such as melanoma, head and neck, liver or kidney cancer. The genes are TRBV6-1 and TRBJ1-6; D gene ambiguous. The CDR3 loop is CASSRSPLHF. CDR3 bases: TGTGCCAGCAGTCGTTCACCCCTCCACTTT.